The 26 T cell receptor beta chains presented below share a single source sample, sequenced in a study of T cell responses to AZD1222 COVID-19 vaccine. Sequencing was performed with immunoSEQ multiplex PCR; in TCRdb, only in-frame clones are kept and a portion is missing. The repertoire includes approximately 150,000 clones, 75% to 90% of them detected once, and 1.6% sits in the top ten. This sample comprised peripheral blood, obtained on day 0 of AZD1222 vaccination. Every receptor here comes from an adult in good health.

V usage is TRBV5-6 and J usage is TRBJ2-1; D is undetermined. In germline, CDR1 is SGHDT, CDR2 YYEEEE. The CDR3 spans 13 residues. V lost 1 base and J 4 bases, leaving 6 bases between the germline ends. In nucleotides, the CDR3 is TGTGCCAGCAGCTTGATTCCGTACAATGAGCAGTTCTTC. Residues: CASSLIPYNEQFF.

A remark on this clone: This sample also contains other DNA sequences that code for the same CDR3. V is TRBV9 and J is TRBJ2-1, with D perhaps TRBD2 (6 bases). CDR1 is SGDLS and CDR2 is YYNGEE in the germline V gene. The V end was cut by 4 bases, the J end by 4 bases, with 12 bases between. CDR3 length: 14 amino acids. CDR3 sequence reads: CASSPGSSYNEQFF. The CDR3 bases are TGTGCCAGCAGCCCCGGGAGTAGTTACAATGAGCAGTTCTTC.

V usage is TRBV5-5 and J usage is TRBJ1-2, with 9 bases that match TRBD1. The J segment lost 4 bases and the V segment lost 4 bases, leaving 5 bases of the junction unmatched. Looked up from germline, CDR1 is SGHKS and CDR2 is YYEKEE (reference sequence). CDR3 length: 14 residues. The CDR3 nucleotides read TGTGCCAGCAGCCTCACAGGGGGCCCCTATGGCTACACCTTC. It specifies CASSLTGGPYGYTF. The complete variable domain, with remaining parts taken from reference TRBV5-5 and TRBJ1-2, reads DAGVTQSPTHLIKTRGQQVTLRCSPISGHKSVSWYQQVLGQGPQFIFQYYEKEERGRGNFPDRFSARQFPNYSSELNVNALLLGDSALYLCASSLTGGPYGYTFGSGTRLTVV.

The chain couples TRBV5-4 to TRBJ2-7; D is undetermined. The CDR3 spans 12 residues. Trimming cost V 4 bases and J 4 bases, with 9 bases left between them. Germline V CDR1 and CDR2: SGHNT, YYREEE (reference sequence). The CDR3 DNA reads TGTGCCAGCAGCGTCACTCCTTACGAGCAGTACTTC. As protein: CASSVTPYEQYF.

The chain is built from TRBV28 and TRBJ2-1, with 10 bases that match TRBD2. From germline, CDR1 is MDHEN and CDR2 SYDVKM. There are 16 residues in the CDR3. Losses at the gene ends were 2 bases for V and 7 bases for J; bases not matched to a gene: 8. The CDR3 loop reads CASSLIGTSVLNEQFF. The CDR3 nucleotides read TGTGCCAGCAGTTTAATAGGGACTAGCGTCTTAAATGAGCAGTTCTTC.

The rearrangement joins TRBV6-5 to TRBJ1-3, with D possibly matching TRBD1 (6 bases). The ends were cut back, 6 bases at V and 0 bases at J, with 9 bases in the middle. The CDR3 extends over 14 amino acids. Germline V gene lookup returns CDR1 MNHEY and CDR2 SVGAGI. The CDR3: CASSRDNSGNTIYF. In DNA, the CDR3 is TGTGCCAGCAGCCGGGACAACTCTGGAAACACCATATATTTT.

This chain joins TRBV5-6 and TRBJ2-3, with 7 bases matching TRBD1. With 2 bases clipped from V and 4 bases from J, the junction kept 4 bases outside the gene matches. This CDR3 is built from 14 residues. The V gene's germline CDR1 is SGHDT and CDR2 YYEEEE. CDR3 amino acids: CASSFMTGPDTQYF. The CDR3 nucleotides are TGTGCCAGCAGCTTTATGACAGGGCCAGATACGCAGTATTTT.

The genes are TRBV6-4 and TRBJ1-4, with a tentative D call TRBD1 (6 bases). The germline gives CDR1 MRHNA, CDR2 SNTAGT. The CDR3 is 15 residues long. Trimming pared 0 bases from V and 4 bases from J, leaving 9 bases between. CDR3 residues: CASSDSGGGNEKLFF. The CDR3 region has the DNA TGTGCCAGCAGTGACTCAGGGGGAGGTAATGAAAAACTGTTTTTT.

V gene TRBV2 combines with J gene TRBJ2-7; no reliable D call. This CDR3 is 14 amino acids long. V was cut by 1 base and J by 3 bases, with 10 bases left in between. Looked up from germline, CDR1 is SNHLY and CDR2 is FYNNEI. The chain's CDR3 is CASSEGVGNYEQYF. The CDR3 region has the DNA TGTGCCAGCAGTGAAGGGGTAGGGAACTACGAGCAGTACTTC.

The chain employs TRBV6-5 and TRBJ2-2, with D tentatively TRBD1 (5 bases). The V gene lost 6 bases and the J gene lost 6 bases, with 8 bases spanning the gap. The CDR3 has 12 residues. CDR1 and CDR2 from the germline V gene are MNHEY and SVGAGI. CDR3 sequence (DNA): TGTGCCAGCAGCCTCAGGGCCGGGGAGCTGTTTTTT. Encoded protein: CASSLRAGELFF.

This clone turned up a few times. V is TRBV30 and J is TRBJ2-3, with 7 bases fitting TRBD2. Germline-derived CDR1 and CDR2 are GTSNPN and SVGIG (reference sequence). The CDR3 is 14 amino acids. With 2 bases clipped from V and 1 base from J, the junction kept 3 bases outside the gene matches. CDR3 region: CAWSFAGGTDTQYF. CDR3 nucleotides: TGTGCCTGGAGTTTCGCGGGAGGCACAGATACGCAGTATTTT.

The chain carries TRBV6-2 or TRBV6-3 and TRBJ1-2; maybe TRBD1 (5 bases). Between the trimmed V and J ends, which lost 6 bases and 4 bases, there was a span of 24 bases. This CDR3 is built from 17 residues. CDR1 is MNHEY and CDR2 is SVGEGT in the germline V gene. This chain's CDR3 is CASSREVHPDTTYGYTF. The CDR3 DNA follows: TGTGCCAGCAGCAGAGAAGTCCACCCGGACACCACCTATGGCTACACCTTC.

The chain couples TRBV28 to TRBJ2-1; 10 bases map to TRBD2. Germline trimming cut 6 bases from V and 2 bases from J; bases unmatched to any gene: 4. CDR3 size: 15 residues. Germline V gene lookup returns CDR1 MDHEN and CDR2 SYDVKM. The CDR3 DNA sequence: TGTGCCAGCAGGAGGACTAGCGGAACCTACAATGAGCAGTTCTTC. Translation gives CASRRTSGTYNEQFF.

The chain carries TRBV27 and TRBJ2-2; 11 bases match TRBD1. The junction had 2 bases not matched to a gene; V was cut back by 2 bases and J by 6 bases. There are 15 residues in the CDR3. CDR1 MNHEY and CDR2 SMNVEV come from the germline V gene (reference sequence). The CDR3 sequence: CASSLGTGGAGELFF. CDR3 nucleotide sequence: TGTGCCAGCAGTTTAGGGACAGGGGGGGCCGGGGAGCTGTTTTTT.

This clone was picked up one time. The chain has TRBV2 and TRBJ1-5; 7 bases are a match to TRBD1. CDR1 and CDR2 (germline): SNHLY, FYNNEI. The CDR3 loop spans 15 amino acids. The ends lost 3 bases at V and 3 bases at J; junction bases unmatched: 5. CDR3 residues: CASSDRGQINQPQHF. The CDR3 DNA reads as TGTGCCAGCAGTGATAGGGGACAGATCAATCAGCCCCAGCATTTT.

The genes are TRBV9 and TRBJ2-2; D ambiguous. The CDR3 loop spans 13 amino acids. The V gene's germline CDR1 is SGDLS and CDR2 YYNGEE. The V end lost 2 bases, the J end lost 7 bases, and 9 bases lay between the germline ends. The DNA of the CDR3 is TGTGCCAGCAGCGTGGGGTCAGTCGGGGAGCTGTTTTTT. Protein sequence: CASSVGSVGELFF. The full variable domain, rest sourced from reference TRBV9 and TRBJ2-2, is DSGVTQTPKHLITATGQRVTLRCSPRSGDLSVYWYQQSLDQGLQFLIQYYNGEERAKGNILERFSAQQFPDLHSELNLSSLELGDSALYFCASSVGSVGELFFGEGSRLTVL.

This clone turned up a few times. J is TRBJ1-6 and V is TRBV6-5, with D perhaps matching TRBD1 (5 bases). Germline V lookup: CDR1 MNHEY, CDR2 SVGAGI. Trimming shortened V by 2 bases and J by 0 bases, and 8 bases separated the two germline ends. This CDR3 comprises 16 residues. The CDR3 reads CASSYRGTSYNSPLHF. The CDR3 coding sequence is TGTGCCAGCAGTTACCGCGGGACCTCCTATAATTCACCCCTCCACTTT.

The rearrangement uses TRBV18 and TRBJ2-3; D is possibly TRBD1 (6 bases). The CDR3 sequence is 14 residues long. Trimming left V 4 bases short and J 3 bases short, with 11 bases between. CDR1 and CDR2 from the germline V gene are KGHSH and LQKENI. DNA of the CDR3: TGTGCCAGCTCACTGCAGGGGCGTACAGATACGCAGTATTTT. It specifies CASSLQGRTDTQYF. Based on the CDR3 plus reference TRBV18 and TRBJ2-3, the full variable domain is NAGVMQNPRHLVRRRGQEARLRCSPMKGHSHVYWYRQLPEEGLKFMVYLQKENIIDESGMPKERFSAEFPKEGPSILRIQQVVRGDSAAYFCASSLQGRTDTQYFGPGTRLTVL.

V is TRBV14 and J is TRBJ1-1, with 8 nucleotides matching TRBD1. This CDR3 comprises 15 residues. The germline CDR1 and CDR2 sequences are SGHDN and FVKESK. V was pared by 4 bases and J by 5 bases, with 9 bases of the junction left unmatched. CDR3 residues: CASSLHPGGATEAFF. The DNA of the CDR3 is TGTGCCAGCAGCCTCCATCCAGGGGGCGCGACTGAAGCTTTCTTT.

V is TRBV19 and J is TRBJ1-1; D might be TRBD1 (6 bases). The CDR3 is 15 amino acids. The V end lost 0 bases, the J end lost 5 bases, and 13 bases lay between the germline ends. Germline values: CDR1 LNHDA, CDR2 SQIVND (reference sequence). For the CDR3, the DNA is TGTGCCAGTAGTATAGAATTACAGGGATGGACTGAAGCTTTCTTT. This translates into CASSIELQGWTEAFF.

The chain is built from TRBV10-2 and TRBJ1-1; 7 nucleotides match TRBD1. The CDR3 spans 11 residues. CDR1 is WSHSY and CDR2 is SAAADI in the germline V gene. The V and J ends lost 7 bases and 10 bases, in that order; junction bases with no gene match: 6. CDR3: CASTDRQGAFF. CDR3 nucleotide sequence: TGCGCCAGCACCGATAGACAGGGAGCTTTCTTT.

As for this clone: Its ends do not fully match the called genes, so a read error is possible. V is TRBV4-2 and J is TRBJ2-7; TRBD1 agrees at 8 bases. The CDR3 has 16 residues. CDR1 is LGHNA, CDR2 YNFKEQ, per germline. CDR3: CASSHYQGTGTYEQYF. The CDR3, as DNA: TGTGCCAGCAGCCATTATCAGGGGACAGGTACCTACGAGCAATACTTC.

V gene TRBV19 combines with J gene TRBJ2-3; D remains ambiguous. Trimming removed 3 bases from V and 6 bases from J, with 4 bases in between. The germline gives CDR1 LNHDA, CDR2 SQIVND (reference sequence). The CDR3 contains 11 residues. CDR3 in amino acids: CASSILDTQYF. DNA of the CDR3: TGTGCCAGTAGTATTTTGGATACGCAGTATTTT.

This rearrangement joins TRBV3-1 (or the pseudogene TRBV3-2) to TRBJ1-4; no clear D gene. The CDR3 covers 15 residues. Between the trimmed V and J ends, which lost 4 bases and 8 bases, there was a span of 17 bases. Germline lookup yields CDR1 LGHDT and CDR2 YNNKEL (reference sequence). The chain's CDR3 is CASSPHPQAQEKLFF. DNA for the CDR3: TGTGCCAGCAGCCCCCACCCGCAGGCGCAAGAAAAACTGTTTTTT.

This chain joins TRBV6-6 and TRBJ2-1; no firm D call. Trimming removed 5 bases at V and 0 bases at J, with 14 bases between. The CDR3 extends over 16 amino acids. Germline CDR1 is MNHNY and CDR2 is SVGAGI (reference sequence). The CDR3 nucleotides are TGTGCCAGCAGTCCCCGGGCGACCGGCTCCTACAATGAGCAGTTCTTC. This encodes CASSPRATGSYNEQFF.

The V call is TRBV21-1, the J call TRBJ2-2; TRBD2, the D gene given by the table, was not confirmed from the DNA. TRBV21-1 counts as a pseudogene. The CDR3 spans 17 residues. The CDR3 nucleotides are TGTGCCAGCAGCAAAGGGGCAGGGAGGGTTAACACCGGGGAGCTGTTTTTT. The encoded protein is CASSKGAGRVNTGELFF.